The T cell receptor beta chain described here comes from a study of cytomegalovirus exposure and HLA in healthy donors. The wider study: As released early, the data held 70 million to 100 million unique TCRs from HLA-typed donors. Whole-study findings and limits: Later genetic work tied a missense DCLRE1C variant to beta-chain V and J trimming.

It was with 60 Vbeta and 13 Jbeta primers that the PCR ran. Sequencing used immunoSEQ multiplex PCR; TCRdb keeps in-frame clones, though not all of them. Here the sample spans some 150,000 clones, around three quarters being singletons. J gave up 8 bases and V 0 bases, and 10 bases lay outside the gene matches. Germline values: CDR1 SGHAT, CDR2 FQDESV (reference sequence). The length of the CDR3 is 16 residues. A word on this clone: What it recognizes is unknown.

The V call is TRBV11-1, the J call TRBJ2-1, with 7 bases lining up with TRBD2. Sequenced sample: PBMCs. This clonotype originated in a man aged 35 to 55 in good health and CMV-seronegative. CDR3 bases: TGTGCCAGCAGCTTAGCGCTATCGGGAGGTCGGGATGAGCAGTTCTTC. This gives the protein CASSLALSGGRDEQFF.